This T cell receptor (beta chain) was observed in a study of cytotoxic CD8 clonotypes in ibrutinib-treated CLL. At the level of the study: Among responders, some 25 were partial and 2 complete; after median 68 months, about 15 stayed remitted and 12 progressed.

Details on this clone: The antigen is undetermined.

The CDR3 covers 15 residues. Trimming cost V 3 bases and J 0 bases, with 9 bases left between them. From germline, CDR1 is KGHSH and CDR2 LQKENI. Assay: immunoSEQ multiplex PCR; the TCRdb copy retains only in-frame clones and omits some. The table includes around 150,000 clones, 70% to 90% detected once. Study-wide results and caveats: Baseline levels were approached again at progression, after clonality had risen at ibrutinib response.

Sequencing used PBMCs, obtained at disease progression, from a patient treated with ibrutinib. This sequence joins TRBV18 and TRBJ1-5; D is unresolved. This receptor was identified in a human donor with chronic lymphocytic leukemia. The CDR3: CASSPAAYSNQPQHF. The CDR3, as DNA: TGTGCCAGCTCACCGGCGGCATATAGCAATCAGCCCCAGCATTTT.